This T cell receptor (beta chain) was obtained from a study of technical replicates of blood from a handful of donors. V shed 4 bases and J 2 bases; nucleotides not matched to a gene: 6. CDR1 and CDR2 (germline): SEHNR, FQNEAQ (reference sequence). The CDR3 is 15 amino acids. Generated by immunoSEQ multiplex PCR, the TCRdb table keeps only in-frame clones and is missing some. This sample has about 75,000 clones, with 91% found just once. This TCR was recovered from a human donor in good health. Some clones in this sample may be carry-over from other donors' samples. The rearrangement joins TRBV7-9 to TRBJ2-3, with 7 bases aligning to TRBD1. Sequencing was performed on T cells isolated from PBMCs. CDR3 DNA: TGTGCCAGCAGCTCCAGGGACAGATCCACAGATACGCAGTATTTT. This codes for CASSSRDRSTDTQYF.